What follows is one TCR beta chain and its context. Its cognate antigen is unknown. The V and J ends lost 3 bases and 3 bases respectively, with 9 bases between them. This CDR3 spans 14 amino acids. CDR1 KGHSH and CDR2 LQKENI come from the germline V gene. Vbeta (60) and Jbeta (13) primers were used in the PCR. Using immunoSEQ multiplex PCR, the repertoire was profiled, and TCRdb retains in-frame clones only, with some absent. The sample consists of about 260,000 clones, approximately 85% of them appearing once. The data were taken from a study of cytomegalovirus exposure and HLA in healthy donors. Study-wide results and limits: In a later analysis, approximately 15,000 TCR beta sequences were associated with HLA alleles at 0.05 false discovery rate. A later analysis linked a missense variant in DCLRE1C to the trimming of TCR beta V and J genes. According to the study, 160 or so TCR beta chains were cytomegalovirus-associated. In the analysis, some V segments, TRBV6-2 and TRBV6-3 included, were excluded as indistinguishable.

The sequenced sample was PBMCs. The source is a middle-aged woman in good health and CMV-seropositive. The chain uses TRBV18 and TRBJ2-1; a possible D gene is TRBD1 (5 bases). The CDR3 sequence is CASSPETDYNEQFF. The CDR3 DNA reads as TGTGCCAGCTCACCCGAGACAGACTACAATGAGCAGTTCTTC.